This T cell receptor beta chain was profiled in a study of blood T cell repertoires in COVID-19 (dated by TCRdb to 2018 to 2021). Notes on the research overall: The collaborator samples originated in the United States, Italy and Spain and spanned the acute and convalescent phases of COVID-19. The material from the prospective study consisted of cDNA or gDNA derived from T cells, B-cell-depleted T cells, or PBMCs. Deeply sampled blood TCRbeta repertoires from subjects exposed to, actively infected with, or recovered from COVID-19 were included in the dataset. The repertoires were made available in a free public database intended to serve as a resource for research on the immune response to SARS-CoV-2. The samples were drawn from the first 160 participants of the ongoing ImmuneRACE study and from 1,200 or so subjects provided by 6 global collaborators. The sample metadata nearly always contained a de-identified subject ID, COVID-19 status, age in years and sex. HLA class I and class II types, where available, came from metadata supplied by the sample provider rather than from assay-based typing. Summary of the overall study and its limitations: Clinical and demographic metadata were provided uncurated, with the amount varying by source and participant.

Of note for this clone: There is no known antigen for this receptor. Per-nucleotide qualities are absent, and no much larger clonotype sits a single base away.

There are 13 amino acids in the CDR3, from cysteine to phenylalanine inclusive. Only CDR3 DNA remains: 39 bases, in frame from the first base. V is pruned by 7 bases and J by 1 base, leaving 3 bases of the junction without a gene match. From a lookup of the germline V gene, CDR1 and CDR2 are SQVTM and ANQGSEA. Collaborating institutions collected whole blood in K2EDTA tubes following their own protocols. Collaborator samples were shipped for TCRbeta analysis as frozen whole blood, isolated PBMCs, or DNA extracted from either sample type. TCRbeta CDR3 regions were amplified from genomic DNA using the immunoSEQ Assay, a bias-controlled multiplex PCR. Turning to the authors' computational methods: Within the assay, amplification of reference gene primers was used to estimate how many nucleated cells each sample contained. To quantify the absolute abundance of each unique TCRbeta CDR3 rearrangement, sequence reads were collapsed and filtered. For each sample, productive Simpson clonality was calculated by taking the square root of Simpson's diversity index across productive rearrangements. TCRdb stores this immuneACCESS table with in-frame sequences only. Part of the clones is absent; in the studies checked, under half of the shortfall reflects unresolved V genes, and no reason is known for the rest. V, J and clone size were drawn from that table, and D and trimming were deduced from the DNA. In this sample the table shows approximately 20,000 clones, 65% to 90% of which occur a single time. The top ten hold roughly 50% of the sample.

This sequence originates from a man in his sixties or seventies with acute or convalescent COVID-19. Recombination connected TRBV29-1 to TRBJ2-3, with TRBD2 identical over 9 junction bases. What was sequenced was peripheral blood. The DNA sequence is given as TGCAGCGGTAGCGGGAGCGGCACAGATACGCAGTATTTT. Its translation is CSGSGSGTDTQYF.